The clone carrying this T cell receptor (beta chain) was picked up many times. Unique molecular identifiers tagged the TCRbeta library. TCRdb reprocessed the PCR reads via MiXCR and lists one record per CDR3 protein. The table lists 150,000 to 250,000 distinct CDR3 sequences, approximately 14% of them singletons. These data belong to a study of T-cell reconstitution after alpha-beta-depleted transplantation in children. V was clipped by 4 bases and J by 7 bases, with 20 bases between them. CDR3 size: 15 residues. CDR1 SGHKS and CDR2 YYEKEE come from the germline V gene (reference sequence). V and J are TRBV5-5 and TRBJ2-5, with D possibly being TRBD1 or TRBD2 (6 bases each). The source is a human donor who donated a stem cell graft to a child with acute lymphoblastic leukemia. The sample consisted of PBMCs from the stem cell graft donor, taken from the stem cell graft. CDR3 residues: CASSPRFRGQGTQYF. The CDR3 nucleotides are TGTGCCAGCAGCCCGCGGTTCCGGGGGCAGGGGACCCAGTACTTC.